These 16 T cell receptor beta chains came from one sample sequenced in a study of cytomegalovirus exposure and HLA in healthy donors. PCR primers comprised 60 Vbeta and 13 Jbeta primers. This table comes from immunoSEQ multiplex PCR, and its TCRdb copy is limited to in-frame clones, with some not included. The top ten hold 1.6% of the sample, which has some 200,000 clones, around 83% seen once. Material: PBMCs. These receptors all come from a man aged 50-60 years in good health and CMV-seronegative.

The chain is built from TRBV6-5 and TRBJ1-2; 7 bases align to TRBD1. There are 13 residues in the CDR3. Per germline, CDR1 MNHEY and CDR2 SVGAGI. After removal of 2 bases from V and 9 bases from J, the junction contained 6 bases not matched to a gene. In nucleotides, the CDR3 is TGTGCCAGCAGTTACGGGAGGACAGGACGCTACACCTTC. Translation gives CASSYGRTGRYTF.

The chain recombines TRBV5-1 with TRBJ2-7, with 8 bases lining up with TRBD2. The CDR3 length is 15 residues. The V gene end was trimmed by 3 bases and the J gene end by 1 base; junction bases not matched to a gene: 6. In germline, CDR1 is SGHRS, CDR2 YFSETQ. DNA of the CDR3: TGCGCCAGCAGCTCCAATAGCGGGGCGTCCTACGAGCAGTACTTC. It encodes CASSSNSGASYEQYF.

The V call is TRBV19, the J call TRBJ2-3, with D possibly being TRBD1 (5 bases). There are 14 residues in the CDR3. Germline lookup yields CDR1 LNHDA and CDR2 SQIVND (reference sequence). V was clipped by 5 bases and J by 1 base, with 10 bases between them. CDR3 nucleotides: TGTGCCAGTAGTTTTGGCAGGGGCACAGATACGCAGTATTTT. Translated: CASSFGRGTDTQYF.

The rearrangement uses TRBV7-3 and TRBJ2-5, with 9 positions matching TRBD2. Germline loops: CDR1 SGHTA, CDR2 FQGTGA. This CDR3 is 15 amino acids long. The trim removed 2 bases at V and 5 bases at J, leaving 6 bases unmatched. The CDR3 DNA sequence: TGTGCCAGCAGCTTAGGGCGGGGGGGCCAGGAGACCCAGTACTTC. Its translation: CASSLGRGGQETQYF.

The rearrangement uses TRBV7-2 and TRBJ2-6; TRBD1 matches at 8 bases. The CDR3 has 17 amino acids. Trimming at V came to 10 bases and at J to 0 bases, leaving 11 bases not matched to a gene. Germline V gene sequence: CDR1 SGHTA, CDR2 FQGNSA. The CDR3 protein is CAKTQGGESSGANVLTF. CDR3 DNA sequence: TGTGCCAAGACACAGGGGGGCGAGAGCTCTGGGGCCAACGTCCTGACTTTC.

This chain uses TRBV19 with TRBJ1-5, with 9 bases identical to TRBD1. The CDR3 loop spans 18 amino acids. Germline CDR1 and CDR2: LNHDA and SQIVND (reference sequence). Unmatched junction bases numbered 11, after V lost 3 bases and J lost 2 bases. The CDR3 loop is CASSMRGQGGSGNQPQHF. The CDR3, as DNA: TGTGCCAGTAGTATGAGGGGACAGGGTGGGTCGGGCAATCAGCCCCAGCATTTT. Drawing the rest from reference TRBV19 and TRBJ1-5, the complete variable domain is DGGITQSPKYLFRKEGQNVTLSCEQNLNHDAMYWYRQDPGQGLRLIYYSQIVNDFQKGDIAEGYSVSREKKESFPLTVTSAQKNPTAFYLCASSMRGQGGSGNQPQHFGDGTRLSIL.

The V call is TRBV15, the J call TRBJ2-1, with 12 bases aligning to TRBD2. Germline V gene data show CDR1 as LNHNV and CDR2 as YYDKDF (reference sequence). The CDR3 loop spans 15 amino acids. V shed 1 base and J 7 bases; nucleotides not matched to a gene: 2. The CDR3 sequence is CATSRATSGGNEQFF. The CDR3 DNA sequence: TGTGCCACCAGCAGAGCGACTAGCGGGGGAAATGAGCAGTTCTTC.

J is TRBJ2-1 and V is TRBV6-1, with D possibly TRBD2 on 6 matching bases. The CDR3 sequence is 16 residues long. V gave up 1 base and J gave up 4 bases, with 14 bases separating them. Germline lookup yields CDR1 MNHNS and CDR2 SASEGT. Here the CDR3 reads CASSEVRGDQYNEQFF. CDR3 DNA: TGTGCCAGCAGTGAAGTTCGCGGGGACCAATACAATGAGCAGTTCTTC.

V gene TRBV6-4 combines with J gene TRBJ2-2; 7 bases agree with TRBD1. The CDR3 extends over 15 amino acids. Germline-derived CDR1 and CDR2 are MRHNA and SNTAGT. The V gene end was trimmed by 6 bases and the J gene end by 2 bases; junction bases not matched to a gene: 6. The CDR3 loop reads CASRPGTVNTGELFF. In DNA form, the CDR3 reads TGTGCCAGCAGGCCCGGGACAGTTAACACCGGGGAGCTGTTTTTT.

The chain employs TRBV7-9 and TRBJ2-7, with a possible D match to TRBD1 (5 bases). The CDR3 is made up of 14 amino acids. Germline-derived CDR1 and CDR2 are SEHNR and FQNEAQ (reference sequence). V lost 4 bases to trimming and J lost 2 bases, with 12 bases between them. Here the CDR3 DNA reads TGTGCCAGCAGCTCTGGACAAACCACCTACGAGCAGTACTTC. Protein: CASSSGQTTYEQYF.

This chain links TRBV9 with TRBJ1-3; D is undetermined. Germline CDR1 and CDR2: SGDLS and YYNGEE. The CDR3 consists of 12 residues. Trimming removed 3 bases at V and 5 bases at J, with 6 bases between. For the CDR3, the DNA is TGTGCCAGCAGCGCCGACAGAAACACCATATATTTT. As protein: CASSADRNTIYF.

The CDR3 reads CASSYSGTGGGYEQYF. In nucleotides, the CDR3 is TGCGCCAGCAGTTATTCCGGGACAGGGGGCGGTTACGAGCAGTACTTC. The chain couples TRBV5-1 to TRBJ2-7; TRBD1 matches at 12 bases. The CDR3 length is 16 residues. The J segment lost 4 bases and the V segment lost 5 bases, leaving 10 bases of the junction unmatched. Germline assignment: CDR1 SGHRS and CDR2 YFSETQ.

The V and J genes are TRBV29-1 and TRBJ2-3; 9 bases are shared with TRBD1. The germline CDR1 and CDR2 sequences are SQVTM and ANQGSEA. The CDR3 has 13 residues. V shed 1 base and J 4 bases; nucleotides not matched to a gene: 0. The CDR3 protein is CSVEGQGADTQYF. The CDR3, as DNA: TGCAGCGTTGAAGGACAGGGGGCAGATACGCAGTATTTT.

The rearrangement joins TRBV19 to TRBJ1-5; TRBD1 is a possible D gene (6 bases). V lost 4 bases and J lost 6, with 19 bases in between. Germline CDR1 is LNHDA and CDR2 is SQIVND (reference sequence). The CDR3 has 16 residues. DNA of the CDR3: TGTGCCAGTAGTACCGATCAGGGGTTGGTGGGTCAGCCCCAGCATTTT. This translates into CASSTDQGLVGQPQHF.

This chain joins TRBV30 and TRBJ2-1, with TRBD2 matching over 8 bases. The CDR3 has 14 amino acids. V lost 6 bases to trimming and J lost 0 bases; unmatched junction nucleotides: 4. Germline values: CDR1 GTSNPN, CDR2 SVGIG (reference sequence). DNA for the CDR3: TGTGCCTGCCGGGGGACTAGCTCCTACAATGAGCAGTTCTTC. The encoded protein is CACRGTSSYNEQFF.

The chain joins TRBV6-5 to TRBJ2-6; D is possibly TRBD1 (6 bases). V lost 4 bases, J lost 4 bases, and 11 bases lay in between. Germline-derived CDR1 and CDR2 are MNHEY and SVGAGI. The CDR3 spans 15 residues. CDR3 in amino acids: CASSSPGAGANVLTF. CDR3 coding DNA: TGTGCCAGCAGTTCTCCAGGGGCAGGGGCCAACGTCCTGACTTTC.